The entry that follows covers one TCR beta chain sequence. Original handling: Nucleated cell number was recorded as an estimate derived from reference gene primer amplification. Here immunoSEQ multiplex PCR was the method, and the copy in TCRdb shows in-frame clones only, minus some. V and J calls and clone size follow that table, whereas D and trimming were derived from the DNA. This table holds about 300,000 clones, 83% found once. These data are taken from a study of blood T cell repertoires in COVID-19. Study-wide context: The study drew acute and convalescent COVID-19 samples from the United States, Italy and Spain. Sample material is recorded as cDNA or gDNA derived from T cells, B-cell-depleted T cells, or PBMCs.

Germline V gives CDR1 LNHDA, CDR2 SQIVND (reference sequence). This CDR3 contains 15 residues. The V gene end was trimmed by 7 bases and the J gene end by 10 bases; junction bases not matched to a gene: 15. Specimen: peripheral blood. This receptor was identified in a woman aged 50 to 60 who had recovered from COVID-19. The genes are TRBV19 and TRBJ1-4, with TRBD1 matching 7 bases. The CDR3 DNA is TGTGCCAGTAACCCAACCGGGACAGCCCGAGGAAAACTGTTTTTT. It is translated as CASNPTGTARGKLFF.